The text below deals with one TCR beta chain. Source study methods: By means of reference gene primer amplification, nucleated cell counts were estimated. Sequenced by immunoSEQ multiplex PCR; TCRdb stores in-frame clones only, minus some. V, J and clone size reflect that table, while D and trimming were determined from the DNA. The table shows 470,000 or so clones, with approximately 90% occurring only once. The entry originates in a study of blood T cell repertoires in COVID-19. At the level of the study: Samples representing acute and convalescent COVID-19 were sourced from the United States, Italy and Spain. Sources were T cells, B-cell-depleted T cells, or PBMCs; the material itself was cDNA or gDNA.

This CDR3 is built from 17 residues. The germline gives CDR1 SGDLS, CDR2 YYNGEE. The V and J ends lost 0 bases and 2 bases, in that order; junction bases with no gene match: 6. The chain carries TRBV9 and TRBJ2-7, with 12 bases that match TRBD2. This TCR was sampled from a woman younger than 45 with acute or convalescent COVID-19. The specimen sequenced was peripheral blood. The CDR3 reads CASSVAPPSGGAYEQYF. CDR3 nucleotide sequence: TGTGCCAGCAGCGTAGCTCCCCCTAGCGGGGGGGCCTACGAGCAGTACTTC.